This TCR beta chain was profiled in a study of long-term antiretroviral therapy in people with HIV. For the study at large: The 2015 recommendation for immediate ART came about a decade after the earliest samples.

Researchers report immunoSEQ v3.0 was run at survey level. Repertoires were generated with immunoSEQ multiplex PCR, while TCRdb's copy carries only in-frame clones and drops some. The sample lists 31,000 or so clones; approximately 90% were seen once. The ends were cut back, 2 bases at V and 4 bases at J, with 12 bases in the middle. This CDR3 spans 14 amino acids. In germline, CDR1 is GTSNPN, CDR2 SVGIG (reference sequence). Study-level findings and limits: Clonotypes expanded prior to ART showed repertoire dominance at all sampled time points. Against controls, HIV repertoires showed narrower ranges of CDR3 length.

Notes on this clone: Its target is not known.

Material: unsorted PBMCs, obtained roughly 5 years before starting antiretroviral therapy. J is TRBJ1-3 and V is TRBV30; no clear D gene. The receptor comes from a man aged 45-65 years with HIV. CDR3 sequence reads: CAWSSWTEGNTIYF. For the CDR3, the DNA is TGTGCCTGGAGTAGTTGGACGGAAGGAAACACCATATATTTT.